These T cell receptor beta chains were read from a single sample in a study of breast tumors, draining lymph nodes, adjacent tissues. TCRdb re-derived calls from the multiplex PCR reads in MiXCR, one entry per CDR3 protein. This table holds over 150,000 distinct CDR3 sequences, around a third found once. Specimen: axillary lymph node tissue. The receptors originated from a female donor with breast cancer. Some clones in this sample may be carry-over from other donors' samples. Both conserved end residues are part of each CDR3. A D gene is named only where the DNA matches it firmly. Not all rows give a size; the values are once, few, many and, for expanded clones, a class.

CDR3aa,CDR3nt,d_gene,j_gene,v_gene,abundance
CASSWGGGGGETQYF,TGTGCCAGCAGCTGGGGCGGAGGGGGAGGGGAGACCCAGTACTTC,-,TRBJ2-5,TRBV7-9,many
CSLGGLGGNQPQHF,TGCAGCTTGGGGGGTCTCGGGGGCAATCAGCCCCAGCATTTT,-,TRBJ1-5,TRBV29-1,-
CASSTRSYGYTF,TGTGCCAGCAGCACCAGGAGCTATGGCTACACCTTC,-,TRBJ1-2,TRBV6-6,many
CASSQLAPSYNEQFF,TGTGCCAGCAGCCAACTAGCGCCTTCCTACAATGAGCAGTTCTTC,-,TRBJ2-1,TRBV14,many
CSARRGTSGGADNEQFF,TGCAGTGCTAGAAGAGGGACTAGCGGGGGGGCTGACAATGAGCAGTTCTTC,TRBD2,TRBJ2-1,TRBV20-1,many
CAISPGQGADNEQFF,TGTGCCATCAGCCCGGGACAGGGGGCAGACAATGAGCAGTTCTTC,TRBD1,TRBJ2-1,TRBV10-3,many
CSVEVETQYF,TGCAGCGTTGAGGTGGAGACCCAGTACTTC,-,TRBJ2-5,TRBV29-1,many
CASSPLAGGSREQCF,TGTGCCAGCAGTCCCTTAGCAGGGGGATCGCGGGAGCAGTGCTTC,-,TRBJ2-7,TRBV28,-
CASSSDWAQPQHF,TGTGCCAGTAGTAGCGATTGGGCTCAGCCCCAGCATTTT,-,TRBJ1-5,TRBV19,many
CANRRAGDSYNEQFF,TGTGCCAACAGAAGAGCGGGAGACTCCTACAATGAGCAGTTCTTC,TRBD2,TRBJ2-1,TRBV6-2/TRBV6-3,-
CSARDNTGELFF,TGCAGTGCTAGAGATAACACCGGGGAGCTGTTTTTT,-,TRBJ2-2,TRBV20-1,many
CASSLYGRQDTQYF,TGTGCCAGCAGCTTATACGGGAGACAAGATACGCAGTATTTT,-,TRBJ2-3,TRBV7-3,many
CATGTSGVETQYF,TGTGCCACCGGGACTAGCGGGGTGGAGACCCAGTACTTC,TRBD2,TRBJ2-5,TRBV24-1,many
CASSLDRGREQYF,TGTGCCAGCAGCTTAGACAGGGGGCGTGAGCAGTACTTC,TRBD1,TRBJ2-7,TRBV11-1,many
CSVGLGEAFF,TGCAGCGTTGGTTTGGGTGAAGCTTTCTTT,-,TRBJ1-1,TRBV29-1,few
CASSLDQGLAGADTDTQYF,TGTGCCAGCAGCTTAGATCAAGGACTAGCGGGGGCAGACACAGATACGCAGTATTTT,TRBD2,TRBJ2-3,TRBV11-3,-
CASTPGILAGQETQHF,TGTGCCAGCACCCCGGGGATACTAGCGGGGCAAGAGACCCAGCATTTT,-,TRBJ1-5,TRBV7-8,-
CASSALPGGPYEQYF,TGTGCCAGCAGCGCGTTGCCCGGGGGGCCCTACGAGCAGTACTTC,-,TRBJ2-7,TRBV7-9,-
CASSLVGYQPQHF,TGTGCCAGCAGTTTAGTGGGTTATCAGCCCCAGCATTTT,-,TRBJ1-5,TRBV12-3/TRBV12-4,many